The clone carrying this T cell receptor beta chain was seen at least ten times. Its antigen is unknown. V lost 5 bases to trimming and J lost 3 bases, with 19 bases between them. Germline lookup yields CDR1 DFQATT and CDR2 SNEGSKA (reference sequence). This CDR3 has 15 residues. This record belongs to a study of CD8 T cells in ankylosing spondylitis. Study-wide results and limits: About 8 highly homologous variants made up a TCR beta motif, and this motif appeared characteristic of ankylosing spondylitis blood.

TCRdb itself ran the 5' RACE reads through MiXCR, one entry per CDR3 protein. The sample holds 500,000 or so distinct CDR3 sequences, approximately 5.3% seen once. The sequence derives from a male donor with ankylosing spondylitis. The chain has TRBV20-1 and TRBJ1-1; D remains unclear. Material for sequencing was blood, either unsorted or a sorted T cell fraction (not recorded which). CDR3 sequence reads: CSALTLGVGYTEAFF. CDR3 nucleotide sequence: TGCAGTGCTCTCACACTTGGGGTGGGATACACTGAAGCTTTCTTT.